A selection of T cell receptor beta chains follows, all from one sample in a study of Ad26.COV2.S vaccination and SARS-CoV-2 variants. Clones were read by immunoSEQ multiplex PCR, and TCRdb kept only the in-frame ones, dropping some. This sample has about 330,000 clones; 90% occur once, and the top ten carry roughly 6%. The input for sequencing was peripheral blood, taken in a trial of Ad26.COV2.S vaccine versus placebo. These receptors all come from a person aged 18-65 years who received the Ad26.COV2.S COVID-19 vaccine or a placebo. Both conserved end residues are part of each CDR3. A D gene is named only where the DNA matches it firmly. Expanded clones are given a class, and other clones once, few, many or no size at all.

15	.	TRBV7-9	.	TRBJ1-1	TGTGCCAGCAGCTTAGCCCAGGGGAGGGACACTGAAGCTTTCTTT	CASSLAQGRDTEAFF
15	TRBD2	TRBV2	.	TRBJ2-1	TGTGCCAGCAGTAACCAGCGGGGGGCCCCCAATGAGCAGTTCTTC	CASSNQRGAPNEQFF
12	.	TRBV2	.	TRBJ2-5	TGTGCCAGCAGTGAGAGTGTGGTAGCCCAGTACTTC	CASSESVVAQYF
15	TRBD2	TRBV7-9	.	TRBJ2-1	TGTGCCAGCGTGTCACCGGGACTAGCCACTAATGAGCAGTTCTTC	CASVSPGLATNEQFF
13	TRBD1	TRBV30	.	TRBJ1-5	TGTGCCTGGGGGGGGACAGGGGTTCAGCCCCAGCATTTT	CAWGGTGVQPQHF
15	TRBD2	TRBV6-5	.	TRBJ2-1	TGTGCCAGCAGCATTAAAGCGGGGGGGAGAAATGAGCAGTTCTTC	CASSIKAGGRNEQFF
12	.	TRBV4-3	.	TRBJ1-2	TGCGCCAGCAGCCAAGAATTGCAGGCCCCTACCTTC	CASSQELQAPTF
15	TRBD2	TRBV19	.	TRBJ2-1	TGTGCCAGTAGGCCTAGCGGCCTTTTGGACAATGAGCAGTTCTTC	CASRPSGLLDNEQFF
13	.	TRBV27	.	TRBJ1-5	TGTGCCAGCAGTCCATACAACAATCAGCCCCAGCATTTT	CASSPYNNQPQHF
14	TRBD2	TRBV4-2	.	TRBJ2-1	TGTGCCAGCAGCCAGGGGGACTATGACAATGAGCAGTTCTTC	CASSQGDYDNEQFF
17	.	TRBV4-2	.	TRBJ2-1	TGTGCCAGCAGCCAAGAGCTCGCTACCCTATCCTACAATGAGCAGTTCTTC	CASSQELATLSYNEQFF
15	.	TRBV19	once	TRBJ1-2	TGTGCCAGCACTCGGGAGGGCGTTTTAGGCTATGGCTACACCTTC	CASTREGVLGYGYTF
13	.	TRBV7-2	.	TRBJ2-5	TGTGCCAGCAGCCCACACCGGGAGAAGACCCAGTACTTC	CASSPHREKTQYF
18	TRBD2	TRBV28	.	TRBJ2-3	TGTGCCAGCAGCACTATCAAACTGACTAGCGGGAGATTAGATACGCAGTATTTT	CASSTIKLTSGRLDTQYF
15	TRBD2	TRBV7-2	.	TRBJ2-5	TGTGCCAGCAGCTTAGGGGGACTAGCGGAAGAGACCCAGTACTTC	CASSLGGLAEETQYF
13	.	TRBV19	.	TRBJ1-2	TGTGCCAGTAGTTCTAGGGATGGCTATGGCTACACCTTC	CASSSRDGYGYTF
13	TRBD1	TRBV19	.	TRBJ2-3	TGTGCCAGTATGGACAGGGGACGAGATACGCAGTATTTT	CASMDRGRDTQYF
16	.	TRBV28	.	TRBJ1-2	TGTGCCAGCTTTATAGAGGCAGGACTAAAGGACTATGGCTACACCTTC	CASFIEAGLKDYGYTF
11	.	TRBV20-1	.	TRBJ1-1	TGCAGTGCTAGAGAAGGAATTCTAGCTTTCTTT	CSAREGILAFF
12	.	TRBV5-6	.	TRBJ1-1	TGTGCCAGCAGCGAGGGCTACACTGAAGCTTTCTTT	CASSEGYTEAFF
15	.	TRBV15	.	TRBJ1-1	TGTGCCACCAGCAGAGATCCGGAGGGGAACACTGAAGCTTTCTTT	CATSRDPEGNTEAFF
16	.	TRBV7-2	.	TRBJ1-1	TGTGCCAGCAGCTTAGGGAAGGTGGGAAAGAACACTGAAGCTTTCTTT	CASSLGKVGKNTEAFF
15	.	TRBV14	.	TRBJ2-5	TGTGCCAGCAGCCAAGTTGGAGGCGGTGCAGAGACCCAGTACTTC	CASSQVGGGAETQYF
15	.	TRBV7-2	.	TRBJ2-1	TGTGCCAGCAGCTTAGATTTCCAACCGAACAATGAGCAGTTCTTC	CASSLDFQPNNEQFF
15	TRBD1	TRBV7-2	.	TRBJ2-3	TGTGCCAGCAGCTCTCAGGGGGCGTATAGGGATACGCAGTATTTT	CASSSQGAYRDTQYF
13	TRBD2	TRBV25-1	.	TRBJ2-5	TGTGCCAGCAGGGGGACTAGCCAAGAGACCCAGTACTTC	CASRGTSQETQYF
14	TRBD1	TRBV15	.	TRBJ1-1	TGTGCCACCAGCAGTGGACAGGGGGTTACTGAAGCTTTCTTT	CATSSGQGVTEAFF
17	.	TRBV29-1	.	TRBJ2-2	TGCAGCGTTGAAGATTGGGGGGGACAGCGGAACACCGGGGAGCTGTTTTTT	CSVEDWGGQRNTGELFF
15	TRBD1	TRBV5-6	.	TRBJ1-3	TGTGCCAGCAGCTGGGGACAGGCTCTGGGAAACACCATATATTTT	CASSWGQALGNTIYF
19	TRBD2	TRBV3-1/TRBV3-2	.	TRBJ2-2	TGTGCCAGCAGCCAAGACAACCCGGAAATAGGACTAGTTTTCGGGGAGCTGTTTTTT	CASSQDNPEIGLVFGELFF
15	.	TRBV5-8	.	TRBJ1-1	TGTGCCAGCAGCCCCCCTGGGGAGTTGAACACTGAAGCTTTCTTT	CASSPPGELNTEAFF
13	.	TRBV11-3	many	TRBJ2-1	TGTGCCAGCAGCTTAGGCTCCTACAATGAGCAGTTCTTC	CASSLGSYNEQFF
13	.	TRBV6-2/TRBV6-3	.	TRBJ2-5	TGTGCCAGCAGTTACGGAATTGGGGAGACCCAGTACTTC	CASSYGIGETQYF
14	.	TRBV3-1/TRBV3-2	.	TRBJ1-1	TGTGCCACCCTCACATCATGGGGTATAAATGAAGCTTTCTTT	CATLTSWGINEAFF
13	.	TRBV15	once	TRBJ1-1	TGTGCCACCGATAACAGGTATGGTACTGAAGCTTTCTTT	CATDNRYGTEAFF
15	TRBD1	TRBV5-1	.	TRBJ2-2	TGCGCCAGCAGCTTAGGACAGGGAGACACCGGGGAGCTGTTTTTT	CASSLGQGDTGELFF
14	.	TRBV9	.	TRBJ1-5	TGTGCCAGCAGCGTAGACGGGGAGAATCAGCCCCAGCATTTT	CASSVDGENQPQHF
16	.	TRBV5-4	.	TRBJ1-3	TGTGCCAGCAGCTTAAGGCCCCGGGCCGCTGGAAACACCATATATTTT	CASSLRPRAAGNTIYF
15	.	TRBV19	.	TRBJ1-5	TGTGCCAGTAGTACAGGGAGTAGGCGCAATCAGCCCCAGCATTTT	CASSTGSRRNQPQHF
17	.	TRBV5-1	.	TRBJ1-4	TGCGCCAGCAGATCAATGGGGGGGCCTGCAACTAATGAAAAACTGTTTTTT	CASRSMGGPATNEKLFF
15	.	TRBV18	once	TRBJ2-5	TGTGCCAGCTCACCAAACGAAAGGTCTCAAGAGACCCAGTACTTC	CASSPNERSQETQYF
15	.	TRBV19	.	TRBJ1-5	TGTGCCAGTAGTATAGCGCTTACTAGCAATCAGCCCCAGCATTTT	CASSIALTSNQPQHF
14	.	TRBV5-1	.	TRBJ1-1	TGCGCCAGCAGCGAAGGCCCCTGGAACACTGAAGCTTTCTTT	CASSEGPWNTEAFF
15	.	TRBV18	.	TRBJ1-1	TGTGCCAGCTCATCAGGGGTGGGCATGAACACTGAAGCTTTCTTT	CASSSGVGMNTEAFF